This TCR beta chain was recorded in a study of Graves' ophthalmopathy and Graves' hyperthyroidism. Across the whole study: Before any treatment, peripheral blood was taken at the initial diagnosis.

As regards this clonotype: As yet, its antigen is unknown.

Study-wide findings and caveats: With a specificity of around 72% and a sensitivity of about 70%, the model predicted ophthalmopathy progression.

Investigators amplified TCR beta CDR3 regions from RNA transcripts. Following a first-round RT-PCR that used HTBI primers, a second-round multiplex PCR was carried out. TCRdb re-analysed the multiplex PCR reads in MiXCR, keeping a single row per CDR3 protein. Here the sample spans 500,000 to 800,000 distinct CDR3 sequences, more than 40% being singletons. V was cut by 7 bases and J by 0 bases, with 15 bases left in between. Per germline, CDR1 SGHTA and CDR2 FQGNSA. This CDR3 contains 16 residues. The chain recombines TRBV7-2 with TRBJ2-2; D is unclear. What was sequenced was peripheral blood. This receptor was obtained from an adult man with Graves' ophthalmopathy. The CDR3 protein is CASTTLEMTNTGELFF. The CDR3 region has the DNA TGTGCCAGCACAACTCTGGAAATGACGAACACCGGGGAGCTGTTTTTT.